This T cell receptor (beta chain) was sequenced for a study of T cells in localized non-small cell lung cancer. Study-wide points: There was an association of higher blood T cell density with longer overall survival. Adjacent uninvolved lung had the highest clonality, suggesting focused antigen responses. Because researchers sequenced only one region of the tumor, heterogeneity is still possible.

Only a few counts were recorded for this clone. What it binds is unknown. Generated by immunoSEQ multiplex PCR, the TCRdb table keeps only in-frame clones and is missing some. This sample has 3,000 or so clones; around 22% occur once, and the top ten carry approximately 9.9%. The V gene lost 3 bases and the J gene lost 8 bases, with 11 bases spanning the gap. The CDR3 length is 14 residues. Per the germline V gene, CDR1 is SGHNT and CDR2 is YENEEA. This clonotype was obtained from a female donor at least 60 years old with stage I lung adenocarcinoma. The sequences come from lung tumor tissue, collected before any cancer treatment. The chain is built from TRBV11-3 and TRBJ2-6; no reliable D call. Here the CDR3 reads CASSLAILTNVLTF. In DNA form, the CDR3 reads TGTGCCAGCAGCTTGGCTATCCTGACCAACGTCCTGACTTTC.